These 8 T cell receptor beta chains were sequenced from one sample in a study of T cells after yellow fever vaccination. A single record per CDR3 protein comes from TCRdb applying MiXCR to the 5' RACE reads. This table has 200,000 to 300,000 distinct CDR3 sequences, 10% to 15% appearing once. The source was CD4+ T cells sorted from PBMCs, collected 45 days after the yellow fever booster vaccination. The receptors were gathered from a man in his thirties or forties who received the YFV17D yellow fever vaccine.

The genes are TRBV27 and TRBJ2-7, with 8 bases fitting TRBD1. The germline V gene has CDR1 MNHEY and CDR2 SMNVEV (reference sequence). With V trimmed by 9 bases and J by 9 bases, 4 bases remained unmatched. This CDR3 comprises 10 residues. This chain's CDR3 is CARRTGPQYF. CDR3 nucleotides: TGTGCCAGAAGGACAGGGCCGCAGTACTTC.

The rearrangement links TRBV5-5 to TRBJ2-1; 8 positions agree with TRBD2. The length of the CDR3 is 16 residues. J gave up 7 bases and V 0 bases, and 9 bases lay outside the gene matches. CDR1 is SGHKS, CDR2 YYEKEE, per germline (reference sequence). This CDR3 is CASSLGTGGAWNEQFF. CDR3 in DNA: TGTGCCAGCAGCTTGGGTACCGGGGGGGCTTGGAATGAGCAGTTCTTC.

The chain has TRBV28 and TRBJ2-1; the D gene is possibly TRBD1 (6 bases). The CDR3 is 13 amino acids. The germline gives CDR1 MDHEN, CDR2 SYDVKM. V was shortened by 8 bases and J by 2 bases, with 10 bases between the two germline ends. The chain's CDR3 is CASVAGAYNEQFF. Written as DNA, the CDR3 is TGTGCCAGCGTGGCAGGGGCCTACAATGAGCAGTTCTTC.

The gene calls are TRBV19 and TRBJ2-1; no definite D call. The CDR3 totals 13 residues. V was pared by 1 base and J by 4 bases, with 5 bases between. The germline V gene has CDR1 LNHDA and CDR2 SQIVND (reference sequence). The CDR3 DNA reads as TGTGCCAGTAGTATAGGGCGGTACAATGAGCAGTTCTTC. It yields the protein CASSIGRYNEQFF.

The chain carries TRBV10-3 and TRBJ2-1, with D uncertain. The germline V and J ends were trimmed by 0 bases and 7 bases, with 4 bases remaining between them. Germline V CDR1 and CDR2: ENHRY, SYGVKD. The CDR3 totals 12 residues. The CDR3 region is CAISESGNEQFF. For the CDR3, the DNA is TGTGCCATCAGTGAGTCTGGAAATGAGCAGTTCTTC.

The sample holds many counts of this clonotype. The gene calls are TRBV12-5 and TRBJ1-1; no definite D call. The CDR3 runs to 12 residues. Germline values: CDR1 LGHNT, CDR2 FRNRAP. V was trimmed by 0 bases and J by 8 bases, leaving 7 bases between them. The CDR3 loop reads CASGLVPREAFF. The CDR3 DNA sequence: TGTGCTAGTGGTTTGGTACCCCGAGAAGCTTTCTTT. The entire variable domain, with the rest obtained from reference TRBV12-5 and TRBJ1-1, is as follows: DARVTQTPRHKVTEMGQEVTMRCQPILGHNTVFWYRQTMMQGLELLAYFRNRAPLDDSGMPKDRFSAEMPDATLATLKIQPSEPRDSAVYFCASGLVPREAFFGQGTRLTVV.

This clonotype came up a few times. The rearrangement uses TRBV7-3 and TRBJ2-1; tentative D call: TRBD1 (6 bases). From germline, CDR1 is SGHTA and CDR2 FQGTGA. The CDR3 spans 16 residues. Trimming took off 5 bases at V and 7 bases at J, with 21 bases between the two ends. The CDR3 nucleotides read TGTGCCAGCAGCCCCTACCGCGCCGGACAGCTAAATGAGCAGTTCTTC. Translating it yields CASSPYRAGQLNEQFF.

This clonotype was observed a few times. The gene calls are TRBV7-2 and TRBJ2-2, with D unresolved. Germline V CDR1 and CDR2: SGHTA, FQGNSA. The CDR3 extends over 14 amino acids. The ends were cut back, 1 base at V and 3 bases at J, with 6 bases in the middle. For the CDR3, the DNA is TGTGCCAGCAGCTTAGTCCCAGACACCGGGGAGCTGTTTTTT. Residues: CASSLVPDTGELFF.